This T cell receptor (beta chain) was recovered during a study of shared clonotypes between healthy human individuals. V lost 5 bases and J lost 6, with 13 bases in between. In germline, CDR1 is SEHNR, CDR2 FQNEAQ (reference sequence). The CDR3 consists of 13 residues. Generated by immunoSEQ multiplex PCR, the TCRdb table keeps only in-frame clones and is missing some. The table shows 550,000 to 700,000 clones, with roughly 73% occurring only once. Sequencing was performed on memory CD4+ T cells sorted from blood. The subset was: CD45RA-negative fraction. The sequence was collected from a woman aged 30 to 39 in good health. The rearrangement joins TRBV7-9 to TRBJ1-1; tentative D call: TRBD1 (6 bases). The CDR3 loop is CASSITGISEAFF. DNA for the CDR3: TGTGCCAGCAGCATAACAGGGATATCTGAAGCTTTCTTT.